These 21 T cell receptor beta chains were all obtained from the same sample, sequenced in a study of beta chain features in type 1 diabetes. No antigens are known for them. The investigators reverse transcribed all of the isolated RNA, so they sequenced expressed TCRB transcripts. This table comes from immunoSEQ multiplex PCR, and its TCRdb copy is limited to in-frame clones, with some not included. The table has hundreds of thousands of clones, about an eighth seen once; the top ten hold approximately 0.043%. General study points: Shorter TCRB CDR3s, moderately but significantly so, were found in Type 1 diabetes patients in all four CD4+ subsets.

Sequenced: naive CD4+ T cells from blood. Receptor source: a man between 18 and 29 years old with type 1 diabetes.

This clone has more than one count but fewer than ten. The chain recombines TRBV2 with TRBJ2-7, with D tentatively TRBD1 or TRBD2 (5 bases each). The CDR3 spans 13 residues. CDR1 is SNHLY, CDR2 FYNNEI, per germline. Trimming took 7 bases from V and 3 from J, leaving 13 bases between them. CDR3 residues: CASKIWGNYEQYF. DNA for the CDR3: TGTGCCAGCAAGATTTGGGGGAACTACGAGCAGTACTTC.

V gene TRBV30 combines with J gene TRBJ2-1; D is possibly TRBD2 (5 bases). Germline CDR1 reads GTSNPN; CDR2 reads SVGIG (reference sequence). CDR3 size: 16 residues. V lost 2 bases and J 4 bases, leaving 18 bases between the germline ends. The CDR3 loop is CAWSLGSEAGYNEQFF. CDR3 nucleotide sequence: TGTGCCTGGAGTTTGGGTAGCGAGGCAGGTTACAATGAGCAGTTCTTC.

This clone was recorded a few times. This chain uses TRBV14 with TRBJ1-3; D is undetermined. This CDR3 has 15 amino acids. V shed 6 bases and J shed 3 bases, with 15 bases lying between them. Per germline, CDR1 SGHDN and CDR2 FVKESK. In DNA, the CDR3 is TGTGCCAGCAGGAATTCCGCAGGCTATGGAAACACCATATATTTT. Its protein product is CASRNSAGYGNTIYF.

V is TRBV30 and J is TRBJ1-2; D is possibly TRBD1 (5 bases). The CDR3 loop spans 13 amino acids. Germline CDR1 and CDR2: GTSNPN and SVGIG (reference sequence). V was pared by 3 bases and J by 13 bases, with 21 bases between. The CDR3 region has the DNA TGTGCCTGGAGCCCGGAAGGGACTATATTTTTCACCTTC. The encoded protein is CAWSPEGTIFFTF.

This clone was seen a few times. The J gene is TRBJ1-2, the V gene TRBV7-2, with a weak D call TRBD1 (6 bases). The CDR3 contains 16 residues. Per the germline V gene, CDR1 is SGHTA and CDR2 is FQGNSA. V gave up 1 base and J gave up 6 bases, with 18 bases separating them. The CDR3: CASSLGGPPGGHGYTF. In DNA, the CDR3 is TGTGCCAGCAGCTTAGGCGGCCCCCCGGGGGGCCATGGCTACACCTTC.

V usage is TRBV29-1 and J usage is TRBJ2-7; a weak D match, TRBD2 (6 bases). Trimming took off 4 bases at V and 1 base at J, with 8 bases between the two ends. The germline V gene has CDR1 SQVTM and CDR2 ANQGSEA. The CDR3 is made up of 12 amino acids. Here the CDR3 reads CSVGRDSYEQYF. For the CDR3, the DNA is TGCAGCGTTGGGCGGGATTCCTACGAGCAGTACTTC.

This clone was found a few times. The chain recombines TRBV28 with TRBJ1-5; D is unresolved. Germline CDR1 reads MDHEN; CDR2 reads SYDVKM. CDR3 length equals 11 residues. V shed 3 bases and J shed 9 bases, with 6 bases lying between them. The CDR3 DNA reads as TGTGCCAGCAGTTTTAGAAGGCCCCAGCATTTT. Protein: CASSFRRPQHF.

The sample holds a few counts of this clone. The chain recombines TRBV18 with TRBJ1-1, with D possibly TRBD1 on 6 matching bases. Germline V gives CDR1 KGHSH, CDR2 LQKENI. Trimming cost V 5 bases and J 4 bases, with 17 bases left between them. The CDR3 sequence is 15 residues long. The CDR3 region has the DNA TGTGCCAGCTCATCAAGACAGGCTTTGGGCACTGAAGCTTTCTTT. Its translation: CASSSRQALGTEAFF. Full variable domain (outside the CDR3, taken from reference TRBV18 and TRBJ1-1): NAGVMQNPRHLVRRRGQEARLRCSPMKGHSHVYWYRQLPEEGLKFMVYLQKENIIDESGMPKERFSAEFPKEGPSILRIQQVVRGDSAAYFCASSSRQALGTEAFFGQGTRLTVV.

This chain joins TRBV9 and TRBJ2-7; D assignment may be TRBD1 or TRBD2 (6 bases each). CDR1 and CDR2 from the germline V gene are SGDLS and YYNGEE. The V gene lost 4 bases and the J gene lost 1 base, with 15 bases spanning the gap. CDR3 size: 15 residues. The CDR3 reads CASSPRQGTSYEQYF. CDR3 DNA: TGTGCCAGCAGCCCCCGCCAGGGGACTTCCTACGAGCAGTACTTC. The complete variable domain, with remaining parts taken from reference TRBV9 and TRBJ2-7, reads DSGVTQTPKHLITATGQRVTLRCSPRSGDLSVYWYQQSLDQGLQFLIQYYNGEERAKGNILERFSAQQFPDLHSELNLSSLELGDSALYFCASSPRQGTSYEQYFGPGTRLTVT.

This clone was observed a few times. The chain employs TRBV5-4 and TRBJ2-7, with a tentative D call TRBD1 (6 bases). Trimming cost V 0 bases and J 3 bases, with 7 bases left between them. Germline V gives CDR1 SGHNT, CDR2 YYREEE (reference sequence). The CDR3 extends over 13 amino acids. The CDR3 nucleotides are TGTGCCAGCAGCTTGGCGACAGGCTACGAGCAGTACTTC. It specifies CASSLATGYEQYF.

The chain employs TRBV4-2 and TRBJ2-7, with 8 bases that match TRBD1. The V segment lost 1 base and the J segment 4 bases; nucleotides outside the gene matches: 9. The CDR3 is 16 amino acids. The germline V gene has CDR1 LGHNA and CDR2 YNFKEQ. The CDR3 nucleotides read TGTGCCAGCAGCCAAGGGACCGGGACAGGACCTTACGAGCAGTACTTC. Amino acids: CASSQGTGTGPYEQYF.

The gene calls are TRBV5-6 and TRBJ2-2; D unclear. V was pared by 4 bases and J by 1 base, with 11 bases between. CDR1 and CDR2 (germline): SGHDT, YYEEEE. This CDR3 is built from 15 residues. CDR3 protein: CASSNGPLNTGELFF. Here the CDR3 DNA reads TGTGCCAGCAGCAATGGACCGCTGAACACCGGGGAGCTGTTTTTT.

Details on this clone: Other DNA sequences of this sample code for an identical CDR3. V and J are TRBV30 and TRBJ1-5; D gene ambiguous. This CDR3 has 13 residues. The germline V gene encodes CDR1 GTSNPN and CDR2 SVGIG (reference sequence). V was cut by 2 bases and J by 1 base, with 6 bases left in between. In DNA, the CDR3 is TGTGCCTGGAGTTCGGACAGCAATCAGCCCCAGCATTTT. This encodes CAWSSDSNQPQHF.

The rearrangement joins TRBV30 to TRBJ1-1; D gene ambiguous. The V gene lost 4 bases and the J gene lost 7 bases, with 13 bases spanning the gap. CDR3 length: 12 residues. Germline V lookup: CDR1 GTSNPN, CDR2 SVGIG (reference sequence). CDR3: CAWTSSGSEAFF. The CDR3 region has the DNA TGTGCCTGGACCTCCTCGGGCAGTGAAGCTTTCTTT.

V usage is TRBV11-2 and J usage is TRBJ2-3, with 7 bases matching TRBD1. Per germline, CDR1 SGHAT and CDR2 FQNNGV. CDR3 size: 16 residues. The trim removed 5 bases at V and 3 bases at J, leaving 11 bases unmatched. CDR3 region: CASSPRAGTATDTQYF. The CDR3 DNA follows: TGTGCCAGCAGCCCCCGAGCCGGGACAGCAACAGATACGCAGTATTTT.

This clone was detected only a few times. V gene TRBV5-1 combines with J gene TRBJ2-3; tentatively, D is TRBD1 (6 bases). Trimming cost V 0 bases and J 4 bases, with 12 bases left between them. Germline V lookup: CDR1 SGHRS, CDR2 YFSETQ. The CDR3 spans 15 residues. DNA of the CDR3: TGCGCCAGCAGCTTGGGGGGCGCAGGGGCAGATACGCAGTATTTT. As protein: CASSLGGAGADTQYF.

The chain has TRBV19 and TRBJ1-5, with TRBD1 identical over 8 bases. V dropped 6 bases and J dropped 6; count of bases not matched to a gene: 4. CDR1 and CDR2 (germline): LNHDA, SQIVND (reference sequence). The CDR3 length is 13 residues. This CDR3 reads CASSGQGTQPQHF. In DNA form, the CDR3 reads TGTGCCAGTAGCGGACAGGGAACTCAGCCCCAGCATTTT. Combining the CDR3 with reference TRBV19 and TRBJ1-5 gives the whole variable domain DGGITQSPKYLFRKEGQNVTLSCEQNLNHDAMYWYRQDPGQGLRLIYYSQIVNDFQKGDIAEGYSVSREKKESFPLTVTSAQKNPTAFYLCASSGQGTQPQHFGDGTRLSIL.

This chain joins TRBV30 and TRBJ2-3; 7 nucleotides agree with TRBD2. CDR1 and CDR2 (germline): GTSNPN, SVGIG (reference sequence). V lost 3 bases to trimming and J lost 2 bases; unmatched junction nucleotides: 11. This CDR3 is built from 16 residues. The CDR3 bases are TGTGCCTGGAGGGAGGGGAGCGGGATGTTCACAGATACGCAGTATTTT. It is translated as CAWREGSGMFTDTQYF.

The V call is TRBV23-1, the J call TRBJ2-1; a weak D match, TRBD2 (5 bases). TRBV23-1 is given ORF status, its function remaining uncertain. The CDR3 length is 17 residues. The ends were cut back, 4 bases at V and 5 bases at J, with 21 bases in the middle. In DNA, the CDR3 is TGCGCCAGCAGTCCACTTCCCGGGGAGAGGCTACACAATGAGCAGTTCTTC. Translating it yields CASSPLPGERLHNEQFF.

This sequence joins TRBV11-2 and TRBJ2-5; 8 bases fit TRBD1. Looked up from germline, CDR1 is SGHAT and CDR2 is FQNNGV. With V trimmed by 5 bases and J by 2 bases, 7 bases remained unmatched. CDR3 size: 15 residues. The CDR3 DNA reads TGTGCCAGCAGCCGGGTTACAGGGGGACAAGAGACCCAGTACTTC. It codes for CASSRVTGGQETQYF.

This clone turned up a few times. CDR3 nucleotides: TGCGCCAGCAGTGAGTCGGGACAGGGGAACGAGCAGTACTTC. Its translation is CASSESGQGNEQYF. V is TRBV10-1 and J is TRBJ2-7, with 10 nucleotides matching TRBD1. V dropped 0 bases and J dropped 5; count of bases not matched to a gene: 1. CDR1 WNHNN and CDR2 SYGVQD come from the germline V gene (reference sequence). There are 14 residues in the CDR3.